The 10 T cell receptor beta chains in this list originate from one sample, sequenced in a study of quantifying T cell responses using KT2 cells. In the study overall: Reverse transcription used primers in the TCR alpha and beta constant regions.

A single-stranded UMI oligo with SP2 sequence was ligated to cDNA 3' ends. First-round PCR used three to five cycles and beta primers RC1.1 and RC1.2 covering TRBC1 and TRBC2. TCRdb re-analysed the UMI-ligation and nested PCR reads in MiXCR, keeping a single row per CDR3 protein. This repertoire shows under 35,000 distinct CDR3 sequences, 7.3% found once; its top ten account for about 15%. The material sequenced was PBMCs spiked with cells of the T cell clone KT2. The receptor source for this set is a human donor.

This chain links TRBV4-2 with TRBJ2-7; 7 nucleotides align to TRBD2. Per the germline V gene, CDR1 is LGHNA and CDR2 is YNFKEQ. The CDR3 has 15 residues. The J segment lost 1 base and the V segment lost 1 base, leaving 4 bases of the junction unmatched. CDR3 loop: CASSQGAGESYEQYF. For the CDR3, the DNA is TGTGCCAGCAGCCAAGGGGCGGGGGAATCCTACGAGCAGTACTTC.

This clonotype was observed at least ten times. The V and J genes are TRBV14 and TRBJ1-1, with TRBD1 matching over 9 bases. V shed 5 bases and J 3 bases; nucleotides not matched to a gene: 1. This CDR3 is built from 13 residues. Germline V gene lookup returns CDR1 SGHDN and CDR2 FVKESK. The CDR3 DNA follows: TGTGCCAGCAGCGGACAGGGGTACACTGAAGCTTTCTTT. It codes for CASSGQGYTEAFF. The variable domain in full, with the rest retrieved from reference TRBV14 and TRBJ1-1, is EAGVTQFPSHSVIEKGQTVTLRCDPISGHDNLYWYRRVMGKEIKFLLHFVKESKQDESGMPNNRFLAERTGGTYSTLKVQPAELEDSGVYFCASSGQGYTEAFFGQGTRLTVV.

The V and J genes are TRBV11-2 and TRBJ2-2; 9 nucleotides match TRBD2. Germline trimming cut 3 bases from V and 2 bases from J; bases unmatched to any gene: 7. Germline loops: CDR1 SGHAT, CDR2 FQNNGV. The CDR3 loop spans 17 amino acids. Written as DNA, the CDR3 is TGTGCCAGCAGCTTTCCGCGCGGGAGGGGTAACACCGGGGAGCTGTTTTTT. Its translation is CASSFPRGRGNTGELFF.

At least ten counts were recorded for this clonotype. This CDR3 is CASSLGTGDTDTQYF. The CDR3 DNA sequence: TGTGCCAGCAGCTTGGGGACGGGGGACACAGATACGCAGTATTTT. The chain employs TRBV5-4 and TRBJ2-3; a weak D match, TRBD2 (6 bases). CDR1 and CDR2 (germline): SGHNT, YYREEE (reference sequence). With 0 bases removed from V and 2 bases from J, the gap between germline ends came to 10 bases. The CDR3 is 15 residues long.

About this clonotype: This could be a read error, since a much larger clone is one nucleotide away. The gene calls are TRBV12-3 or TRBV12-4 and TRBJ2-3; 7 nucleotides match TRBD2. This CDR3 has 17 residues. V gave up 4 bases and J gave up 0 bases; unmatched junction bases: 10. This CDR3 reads CASSSVTNSGSTDTQYF. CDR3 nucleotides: TGTGCCAGCAGTTCCGTGACTAATAGCGGGAGCACAGATACGCAGTATTTT.

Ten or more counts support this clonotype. CDR3 residues: CASSPSDDRADTQYF. CDR3 nucleotide sequence: TGTGCCAGCAGTCCCTCCGATGACAGGGCAGATACGCAGTATTTT. V and J are TRBV6-5 and TRBJ2-3; 7 nucleotides match TRBD1. The CDR3 is made up of 15 amino acids. V lost 5 bases, J lost 4 bases, and 9 bases stayed unmatched. Looked up from germline, CDR1 is MNHEY and CDR2 is SVGAGI.

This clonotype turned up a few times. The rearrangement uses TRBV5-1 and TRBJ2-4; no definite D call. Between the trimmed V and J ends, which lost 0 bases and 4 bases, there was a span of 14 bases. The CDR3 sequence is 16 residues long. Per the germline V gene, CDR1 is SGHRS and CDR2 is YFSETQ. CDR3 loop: CASSLDFQTYKNIQYF. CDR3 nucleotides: TGCGCCAGCAGCTTGGATTTTCAGACCTATAAAAACATTCAGTACTTC.

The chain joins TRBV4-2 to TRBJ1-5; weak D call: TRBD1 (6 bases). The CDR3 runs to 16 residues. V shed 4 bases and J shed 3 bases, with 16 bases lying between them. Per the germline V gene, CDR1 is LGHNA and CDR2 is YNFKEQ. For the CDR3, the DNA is TGTGCCAGCAGCCCCACAGGAGGACAGTACAATCAGCCCCAGCATTTT. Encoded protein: CASSPTGGQYNQPQHF.

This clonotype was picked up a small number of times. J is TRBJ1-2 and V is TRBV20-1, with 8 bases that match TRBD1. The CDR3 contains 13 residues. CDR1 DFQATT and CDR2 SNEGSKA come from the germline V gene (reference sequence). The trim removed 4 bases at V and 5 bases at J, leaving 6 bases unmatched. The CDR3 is CSATRQGNYGYTF. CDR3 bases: TGCAGTGCTACCCGACAGGGGAATTATGGCTACACCTTC.

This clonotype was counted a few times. The CDR3 reads CASNWANQRTDTQYF. The CDR3 nucleotides read TGTGCCAGCAATTGGGCAAATCAGCGCACAGATACGCAGTATTTT. The chain links TRBV6-2 or TRBV6-3 to TRBJ2-3; D gene ambiguous. Deletions cut 7 bases from V and 1 base from J, with 15 bases between. The CDR3 consists of 15 residues. CDR1 is MNHEY, CDR2 SVGEGT, per germline.